This T cell receptor (beta chain) was obtained from a study of breast tumors, draining lymph nodes, adjacent tissues. As for this clonotype: Its specificity is not known. The conserved phenylalanine or tryptophan normally closing the CDR3 is absent here, so this likely arose from a read error.

Study conclusions and caveats: The data were judged consistent with most tumor T cells coming from lymph node and expanding in tumor. That most tumor T cells come from lymph nodes remained unproven.

The CDR3 contains 14 residues. The germline gives CDR1 ENHRY, CDR2 SYGVKD. The V end lost 8 bases, the J end lost 0 bases, and 12 bases lay between the germline ends. One entry per CDR3 protein results from TCRdb running MiXCR on the multiplex PCR reads. The repertoire has about 150,000 distinct CDR3 sequences, roughly 33% of them found once; the top ten carry about 2.5%. Samples came from axillary lymph nodes draining the breast cancer. The V gene is TRBV10-3, the J gene TRBJ2-3; no firm D call. The clonotype comes from a female donor with breast cancer. Some clones in this sample may be carry-over from other donors' samples. Sequenced input: axillary lymph node tissue. Here the CDR3 reads CAIGPRGSTDTQYS. The CDR3 nucleotides are TGTGCCATCGGGCCGCGAGGCAGCACAGATACGCAGTATTCT.